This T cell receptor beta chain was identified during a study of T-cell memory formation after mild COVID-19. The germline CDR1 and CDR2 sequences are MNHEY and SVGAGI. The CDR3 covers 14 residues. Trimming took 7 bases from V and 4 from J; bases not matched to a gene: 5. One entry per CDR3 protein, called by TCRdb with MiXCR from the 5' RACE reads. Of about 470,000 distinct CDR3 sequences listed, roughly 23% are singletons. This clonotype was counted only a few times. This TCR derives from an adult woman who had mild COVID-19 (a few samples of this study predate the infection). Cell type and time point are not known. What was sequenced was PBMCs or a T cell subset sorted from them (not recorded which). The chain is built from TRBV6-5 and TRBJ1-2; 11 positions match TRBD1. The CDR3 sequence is CASTRGTGGYGYTF. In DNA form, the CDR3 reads TGTGCCAGCACAAGAGGGACAGGGGGCTATGGCTACACCTTC.